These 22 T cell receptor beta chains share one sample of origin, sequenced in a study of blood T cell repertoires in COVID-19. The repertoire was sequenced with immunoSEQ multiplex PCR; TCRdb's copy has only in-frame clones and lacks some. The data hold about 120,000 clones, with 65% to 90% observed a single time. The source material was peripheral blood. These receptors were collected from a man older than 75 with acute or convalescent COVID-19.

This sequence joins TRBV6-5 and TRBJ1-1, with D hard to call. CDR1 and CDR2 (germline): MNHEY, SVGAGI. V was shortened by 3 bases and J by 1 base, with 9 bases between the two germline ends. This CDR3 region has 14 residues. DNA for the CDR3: TGTGCCAGCAGTTATGGGGAGTCGAACACTGAAGCTTTCTTT. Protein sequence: CASSYGESNTEAFF.

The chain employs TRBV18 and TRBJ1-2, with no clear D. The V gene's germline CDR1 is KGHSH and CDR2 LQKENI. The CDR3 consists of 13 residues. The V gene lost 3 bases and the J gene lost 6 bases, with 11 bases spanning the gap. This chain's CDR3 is CASSPSVVDGYTF. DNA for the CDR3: TGTGCCAGCTCACCTTCGGTGGTTGATGGCTACACCTTC.

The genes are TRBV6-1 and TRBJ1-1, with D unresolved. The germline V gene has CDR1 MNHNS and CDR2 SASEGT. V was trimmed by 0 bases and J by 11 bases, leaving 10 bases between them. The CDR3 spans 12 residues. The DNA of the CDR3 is TGTGCCAGCAGTGAAGCGAAGCTCCTGGCTTTCTTT. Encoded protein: CASSEAKLLAFF.

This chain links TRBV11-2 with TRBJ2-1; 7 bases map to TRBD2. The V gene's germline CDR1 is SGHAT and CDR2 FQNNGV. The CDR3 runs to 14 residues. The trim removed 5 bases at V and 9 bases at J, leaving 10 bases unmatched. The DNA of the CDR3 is TGTGCCAGCAGCATCGTAGCGGGCTCGGCTGAGCAGTTCTTC. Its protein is CASSIVAGSAEQFF.

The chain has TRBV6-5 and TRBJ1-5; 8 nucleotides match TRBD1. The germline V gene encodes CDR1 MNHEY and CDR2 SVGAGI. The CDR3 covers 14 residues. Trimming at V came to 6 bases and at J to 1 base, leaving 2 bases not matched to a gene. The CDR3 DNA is TGTGCCAGCAGATGGACAGGGAGCAATCAGCCCCAGCATTTT. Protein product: CASRWTGSNQPQHF.

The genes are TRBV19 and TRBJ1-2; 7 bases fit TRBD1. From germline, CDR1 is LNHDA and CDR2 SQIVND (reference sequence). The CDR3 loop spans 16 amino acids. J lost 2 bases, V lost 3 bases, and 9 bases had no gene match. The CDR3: CASSIPRARGNYGYTF. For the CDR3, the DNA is TGTGCCAGTAGTATTCCCAGGGCCAGGGGGAACTATGGCTACACCTTC.

CDR3 residues: CASSMWGGGNSPLHF. CDR3 in DNA: TGTGCCAGCAGCATGTGGGGAGGTGGGAATTCACCCCTCCACTTT. V gene TRBV5-4 combines with J gene TRBJ1-6, with D unresolved. The V gene lost 4 bases and the J gene lost 7 bases, with 15 bases spanning the gap. The CDR3 extends over 15 amino acids. CDR1 and CDR2 (germline): SGHNT, YYREEE (reference sequence).

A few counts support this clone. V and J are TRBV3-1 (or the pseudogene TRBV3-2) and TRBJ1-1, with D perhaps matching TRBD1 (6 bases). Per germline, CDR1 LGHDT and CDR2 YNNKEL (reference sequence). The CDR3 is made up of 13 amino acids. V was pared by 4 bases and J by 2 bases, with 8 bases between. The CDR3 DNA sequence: TGTGCCAGCAGCCGGGGACAAAACACTGAAGCTTTCTTT. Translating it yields CASSRGQNTEAFF.

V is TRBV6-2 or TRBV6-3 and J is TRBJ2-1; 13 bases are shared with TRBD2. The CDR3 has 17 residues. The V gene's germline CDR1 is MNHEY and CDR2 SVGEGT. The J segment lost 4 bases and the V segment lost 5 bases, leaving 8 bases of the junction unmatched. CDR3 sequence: CASSKRTSGSRYNEQFF. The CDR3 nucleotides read TGTGCCAGCAGTAAAAGGACTAGCGGGAGTCGTTACAATGAGCAGTTCTTC.

This chain's CDR3 is CASSLGGSGREYEQYF. The CDR3 DNA reads as TGTGCCAGCAGCTTGGGGGGTTCAGGGAGGGAATACGAGCAGTACTTC. This chain links TRBV5-5 with TRBJ2-7; 7 nucleotides match TRBD2. After removal of 0 bases from V and 4 bases from J, the junction contained 10 bases not matched to a gene. Germline V gene data show CDR1 as SGHKS and CDR2 as YYEKEE (reference sequence). The CDR3 consists of 16 residues.

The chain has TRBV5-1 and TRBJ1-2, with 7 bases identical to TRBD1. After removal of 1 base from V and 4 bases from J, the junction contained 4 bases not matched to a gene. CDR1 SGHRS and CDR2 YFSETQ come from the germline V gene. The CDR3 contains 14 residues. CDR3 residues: CASSLSGGGYGYTF. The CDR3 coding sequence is TGCGCCAGCAGCTTGTCAGGGGGTGGCTATGGCTACACCTTC.

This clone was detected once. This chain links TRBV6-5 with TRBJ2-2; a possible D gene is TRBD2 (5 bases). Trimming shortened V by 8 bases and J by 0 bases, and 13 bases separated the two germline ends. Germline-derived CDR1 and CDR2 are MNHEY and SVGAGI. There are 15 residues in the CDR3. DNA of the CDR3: TGTGCCAGCCAAAGAGGGTTCGCGAACACCGGGGAGCTGTTTTTT. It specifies CASQRGFANTGELFF.

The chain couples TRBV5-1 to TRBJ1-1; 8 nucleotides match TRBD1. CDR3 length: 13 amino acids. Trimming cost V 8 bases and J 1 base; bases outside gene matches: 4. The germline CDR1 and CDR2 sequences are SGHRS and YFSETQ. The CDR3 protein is CASTGQGNTEAFF. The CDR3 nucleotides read TGCGCCAGTACCGGACAGGGGAACACTGAAGCTTTCTTT.

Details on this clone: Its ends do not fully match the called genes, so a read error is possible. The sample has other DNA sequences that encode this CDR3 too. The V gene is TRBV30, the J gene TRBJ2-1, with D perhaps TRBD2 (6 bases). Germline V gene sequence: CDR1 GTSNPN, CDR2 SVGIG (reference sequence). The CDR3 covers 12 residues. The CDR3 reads CAWTTLGIPQFF. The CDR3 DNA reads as TGTGCTTGGACTACGTTGGGCATTCCTCAGTTCTTC.

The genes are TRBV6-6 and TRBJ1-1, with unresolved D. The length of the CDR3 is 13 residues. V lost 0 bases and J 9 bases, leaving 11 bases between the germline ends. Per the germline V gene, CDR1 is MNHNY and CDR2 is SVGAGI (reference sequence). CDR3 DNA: TGTGCCAGCAGTTACTCGACGACCGGGAAAGCTTTCTTT. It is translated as CASSYSTTGKAFF.

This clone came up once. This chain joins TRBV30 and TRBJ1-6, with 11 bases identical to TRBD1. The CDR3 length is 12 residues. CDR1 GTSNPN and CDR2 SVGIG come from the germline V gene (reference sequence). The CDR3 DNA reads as TGTGCTTCGGGACAGGGGGGTTCACCCCTCCACTTT. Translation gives CASGQGGSPLHF.

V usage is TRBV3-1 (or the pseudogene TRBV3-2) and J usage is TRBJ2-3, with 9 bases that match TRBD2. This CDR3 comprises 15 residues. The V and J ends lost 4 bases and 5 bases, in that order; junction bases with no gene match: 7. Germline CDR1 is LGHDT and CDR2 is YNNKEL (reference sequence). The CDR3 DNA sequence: TGTGCCAGCAGCCCGAGCGGGAGGCCGGGAGATACGCAGTATTTT. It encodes CASSPSGRPGDTQYF.

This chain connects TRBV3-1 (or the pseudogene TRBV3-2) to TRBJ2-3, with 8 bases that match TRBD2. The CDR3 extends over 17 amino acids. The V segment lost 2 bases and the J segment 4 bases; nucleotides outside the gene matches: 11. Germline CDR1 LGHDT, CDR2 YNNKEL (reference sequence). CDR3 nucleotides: TGTGCCAGCAGCCAAATCGGGGGGGCCCGGGGTTCAGATACGCAGTATTTT. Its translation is CASSQIGGARGSDTQYF.

Here the CDR3 reads CASSLLAGNSGANVLTF. The CDR3 DNA reads as TGTGCCAGCAGCTTGCTAGCGGGGAACTCTGGGGCCAACGTCCTGACTTTC. The gene calls are TRBV5-6 and TRBJ2-6; 9 bases agree with TRBD2. The junction had 2 bases not matched to a gene; V was cut back by 1 base and J by 0 bases. The CDR3 consists of 17 residues. Germline V gene data show CDR1 as SGHDT and CDR2 as YYEEEE.

The CDR3 loop is CASSPGDRPHEQYF. CDR3 DNA: TGCGCCAGCAGCCCTGGGGACAGGCCCCACGAGCAGTACTTC. The chain couples TRBV4-1 to TRBJ2-7; 8 bases map to TRBD1. The germline CDR1 and CDR2 sequences are MGHRA and YSYEKL. The CDR3 spans 14 residues. V was clipped by 4 bases and J by 5 bases; unmatched bases: 7.

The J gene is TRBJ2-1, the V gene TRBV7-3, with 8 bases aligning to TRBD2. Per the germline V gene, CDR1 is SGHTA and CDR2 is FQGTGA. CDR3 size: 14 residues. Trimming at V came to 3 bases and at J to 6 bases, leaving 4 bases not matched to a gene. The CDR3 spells CASSFGAGGNEQFF. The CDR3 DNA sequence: TGTGCCAGCAGCTTTGGTGCGGGAGGCAATGAGCAGTTCTTC.

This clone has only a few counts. The CDR3 bases are TGCGCCAGCAGCTTGTATATAGCGGGAGCGGGCGACGAGCAGTACTTC. Translation: CASSLYIAGAGDEQYF. J is TRBJ2-7 and V is TRBV5-1; 9 bases fit TRBD2. The CDR3 is made up of 16 amino acids. Losses at the gene ends were 1 base for V and 5 bases for J; bases not matched to a gene: 10. CDR1 is SGHRS and CDR2 is YFSETQ in the germline V gene.